Presented here are 26 T cell receptor beta chains from one specimen sequenced in a study of T cell repertoires in cytomegalovirus infection (dated by TCRdb to 2018 to 2020). Sequenced on an Illumina HiSeq 1500. TCRdb trimmed public reads at Q25 via fastp, called clones via MiXCR and kept in-frame beta chains. Merged by CDR3 protein, the rows form single entries marked with the most common genes and DNA. In this sample the table shows about 130,000 distinct CDR3 sequences, more than 20% of which occur a single time. The leading ten clones occupy 34% of the sample. No antigen is known for these receptors. Sample: PBMCs, sequenced either directly or after in vitro stimulation (not recorded which). Receptors were obtained from a human donor in good health (CMV status not recorded). Some clones in this sample may be carry-over from other donors' samples.

This clonotype occurred many times. This rearrangement joins TRBV7-9 to TRBJ2-6, with TRBD1 matching 7 bases. Germline CDR1 is SEHNR and CDR2 is FQNEAQ (reference sequence). This CDR3 is 18 amino acids long. V lost 8 bases, J lost 0 bases, and 13 bases stayed unmatched. The CDR3 here is CASLVGGHGGSGANVLTF. In DNA form, the CDR3 reads TGTGCCAGCTTAGTAGGGGGCCACGGAGGCTCTGGGGCCAACGTCCTGACTTTC. The whole variable domain, filled in from reference TRBV7-9 and TRBJ2-6, reads DTGVSQNPRHKITKRGQNVTFRCDPISEHNRLYWYRQTLGQGPEFLTYFQNEAQLEKSRLLSDRFSAERPKGSFSTLEIQRTEQGDSAMYLCASLVGGHGGSGANVLTFGAGSRLTVL.

This clonotype was detected many times. The rearrangement uses TRBV7-2 and TRBJ2-1; D remains ambiguous. Trimming removed 2 bases from V and 8 bases from J, with 7 bases in between. The CDR3 runs 12 residues. Per germline, CDR1 SGHTA and CDR2 FQGNSA. The CDR3 spells CASSLSLYEQFF. DNA of the CDR3: TGTGCCAGCAGCTTAAGCTTATATGAGCAGTTCTTC.

The chain joins TRBV4-1 to TRBJ1-5; possible D gene TRBD1, 5 bases. The CDR3 has 15 amino acids. Trimming removed 0 bases at V and 4 bases at J, with 10 bases between. Germline CDR1 MGHRA, CDR2 YSYEKL. CDR3 residues: CASSQDRRGNQPQHF. Here the CDR3 DNA reads TGCGCCAGCAGCCAAGATCGCCGGGGGAATCAGCCCCAGCATTTT.

This chain uses TRBV19 with TRBJ2-1; possibly TRBD2 for D (6 bases). Per the germline V gene, CDR1 is LNHDA and CDR2 is SQIVND (reference sequence). The CDR3 has 13 residues. Trimming removed 4 bases from V and 10 bases from J, with 14 bases in between. CDR3 amino acids: CASSSPVGREQFF. As DNA, the CDR3 is TGTGCCAGTAGTAGTCCGGTCGGGAGAGAGCAGTTCTTC.

This clonotype appeared once. A read error may be the cause here, since a much bigger clone is one base away. The chain is built from TRBV7-2 and TRBJ1-1; maybe TRBD1 (6 bases). The V and J ends lost 2 bases and 10 bases respectively, with 20 bases between them. CDR1 SGHTA and CDR2 FQGNSA come from the germline V gene. This CDR3 region has 15 residues. Written as DNA, the CDR3 is TGTGCCAGCAGCTTAAAGCGGACAGACGGCTCTGTAGCTTTCTTT. This translates into CASSLKRTDGSVAFF.

This clonotype was recorded a few times. The chain carries TRBV7-6 and TRBJ2-7; 9 bases match TRBD2. V gave up 8 bases and J gave up 4 bases; unmatched junction bases: 12. In germline, CDR1 is SGHVS, CDR2 FNYEAQ. The CDR3 sequence is 15 residues long. DNA of the CDR3: TGTGCCAGCTCAATGGCGGGAGGGAGGCCTTACGAGCAGTACTTC. This translates into CASSMAGGRPYEQYF.

The gene calls are TRBV4-1 and TRBJ2-7; D is ambiguous. This CDR3 contains 14 residues. Deletions cut 4 bases from V and 0 bases from J, with 10 bases between. Germline V lookup: CDR1 MGHRA, CDR2 YSYEKL. The CDR3 reads CASSPAEFSYEQYV. The CDR3 bases are TGCGCCAGCAGCCCTGCGGAGTTCTCCTACGAGCAGTACGTC.

This clonotype was detected ten times or more. The gene calls are TRBV7-2 and TRBJ2-3; D gene ambiguous. The CDR3 loop spans 12 amino acids. Germline V lookup: CDR1 SGHTA, CDR2 FQGNSA. V gave up 4 bases and J gave up 6 bases, with 8 bases separating them. CDR3 bases: TGTGCCAGCAGCTCCTATCGTGATACGCAGTATTTT. Residues: CASSSYRDTQYF.

In its sample, this clonotype was seen many times. This sequence joins TRBV7-2 and TRBJ2-3, with TRBD2 matching over 12 bases. Unmatched junction bases numbered 3, after V lost 2 bases and J lost 6 bases. Germline V gives CDR1 SGHTA, CDR2 FQGNSA. The CDR3 is 15 amino acids. The CDR3 protein is CASSLTSGGRDTQYF. DNA for the CDR3: TGTGCCAGCAGCTTAACTAGCGGGGGGCGGGATACGCAGTATTTT.

The J gene is TRBJ2-2, the V gene TRBV7-9; 8 bases match TRBD1. V lost 5 bases and J lost 1; bases outside the gene matches: 6. Germline lookup yields CDR1 SEHNR and CDR2 FQNEAQ (reference sequence). This CDR3 is 16 amino acids long. CDR3 residues: CASSPHGTGNTGELFF. The CDR3 coding sequence is TGTGCCAGCAGCCCACACGGGACAGGGAACACCGGGGAGCTGTTTTTT. Filled out from reference TRBV7-9 and TRBJ2-2, the complete variable domain reads DTGVSQNPRHKITKRGQNVTFRCDPISEHNRLYWYRQTLGQGPEFLTYFQNEAQLEKSRLLSDRFSAERPKGSFSTLEIQRTEQGDSAMYLCASSPHGTGNTGELFFGEGSRLTVL.

The chain combines TRBV7-8 with TRBJ2-7; TRBD2 agrees at 15 bases. The germline V gene encodes CDR1 SGHVS and CDR2 FQNEAQ. With V trimmed by 4 bases and J by 7 bases, 5 bases remained unmatched. The CDR3 length is 15 residues. This CDR3 is CASSSGLAGGGEQYV. The CDR3, as DNA: TGTGCCAGCAGCTCGGGACTAGCGGGAGGTGGGGAGCAGTACGTC.

This chain connects TRBV14 to TRBJ2-4; TRBD2 matches 12 bases. Germline CDR1 SGHDN, CDR2 FVKESK. CDR3 size: 17 residues. V lost 8 bases to trimming and J lost 4 bases; unmatched junction nucleotides: 12. CDR3 sequence (DNA): TGTGCCAGCCAACCGTCCGGACTAGCGGGATCAAAAAACATTCAGTACTTC. Its protein is CASQPSGLAGSKNIQYF. Together with reference TRBV14 and TRBJ2-4, the CDR3 gives the full variable domain: EAGVTQFPSHSVIEKGQTVTLRCDPISGHDNLYWYRRVMGKEIKFLLHFVKESKQDESGMPNNRFLAERTGGTYSTLKVQPAELEDSGVYFCASQPSGLAGSKNIQYFGAGTRLSVL.

The chain joins TRBV11-3 to TRBJ2-5, with 7 bases identical to TRBD1. This CDR3 is 14 amino acids long. V trimming: 4 bases; J trimming: 4 bases; junction bases outside the gene matches: 6. Looked up from germline, CDR1 is SGHNT and CDR2 is YENEEA. The CDR3 DNA reads TGTGCCAGCAGCTACCGAACAGGGGTAGAGACCCAGTACTTC. It translates to CASSYRTGVETQYF.

This clonotype was counted only a few times. The V gene is TRBV28, the J gene TRBJ2-2; D call uncertain. From germline, CDR1 is MDHEN and CDR2 SYDVKM. V lost 2 bases to trimming and J lost 4 bases, with 8 bases between them. The CDR3 is 14 residues long. The CDR3 DNA sequence: TGTGCCAGCAGTTTACCCCGAGGCACCGGGGAGCTGTTTTTT. It encodes CASSLPRGTGELFF.

This clonotype was seen a handful of times. V gene TRBV7-8 combines with J gene TRBJ1-2; a possible D gene is TRBD1 (6 bases). Germline CDR1 and CDR2: SGHVS and FQNEAQ. The CDR3 spans 14 residues. With 5 bases removed from V and 8 bases from J, the gap between germline ends came to 18 bases. In nucleotides, the CDR3 is TGTGCCAGCAGCGTATTAGGGGGAGAGGGAGGCTACACCTTC. Encoded protein: CASSVLGGEGGYTF.

The chain carries TRBV6-8 and TRBJ2-7, with 9 bases identical to TRBD2. The ends lost 6 bases at V and 3 bases at J; junction bases unmatched: 9. Germline V gene lookup returns CDR1 MNHGY and CDR2 SAAAGT. The CDR3 spans 15 residues. The CDR3 DNA sequence: TGTGCCAGCAGAGATCCCGGGACTAGCAGCTACGAGCAGTACTTC. Protein sequence: CASRDPGTSSYEQYF.

The table lists this clonotype with a few counts. The chain joins TRBV19 to TRBJ2-1; D gene unclear. Germline V gene data show CDR1 as LNHDA and CDR2 as SQIVND (reference sequence). CDR3 length: 12 residues. V was trimmed by 5 bases and J by 8 bases, leaving 10 bases between them. In DNA, the CDR3 is TGTGCCAGTAGTCCGACGTACGATGAGCAGTTCTTC. Its protein product is CASSPTYDEQFF.

Concerning this clonotype itself: This CDR3 is missing its conserved last phenylalanine or tryptophan, likely due to a read error. The V gene is TRBV5-1, the J gene TRBJ2-1, with 9 bases lining up with TRBD2. The length of the CDR3 is 15 residues. The trim removed 3 bases at V and 7 bases at J, leaving 8 bases unmatched. Germline assignment: CDR1 SGHRS and CDR2 YFSETQ. CDR3 nucleotides: TGCGCCAGCAGCTGGGGACTAGCCGACGCTAATGAGCAGTTCCTC. Protein sequence: CASSWGLADANEQFL.

In its sample, this clonotype was seen many times. The chain recombines TRBV7-2 with TRBJ1-2; 10 bases are a match to TRBD1. Germline trimming cut 4 bases from V and 4 bases from J; bases unmatched to any gene: 3. CDR1 is SGHTA and CDR2 is FQGNSA in the germline V gene. This CDR3 contains 14 residues. This chain's CDR3 is CASSSWDRGYGYTF. The CDR3 bases are TGTGCCAGCAGCTCGTGGGACAGGGGCTATGGCTACACCTTC. The full variable domain, in which reference TRBV7-2 and TRBJ1-2 provide the parts outside the CDR3, is GAGVSQSPSNKVTEKGKDVELRCDPISGHTALYWYRQSLGQGLEFLIYFQGNSAPDKSGLPSDRFSAERTGGSVSTLTIQRTQQEDSAVYLCASSSWDRGYGYTFGSGTRLTVV.

This clonotype was detected only a few times. DNA for the CDR3: TGTGCCAGCACCCCCTCTGCTGGAAACACCATATATTTT. The encoded protein is CASTPSAGNTIYF. The V and J genes are TRBV7-9 and TRBJ1-3; D unclear. V was clipped by 7 bases and J by 2 bases, with 9 bases between them. CDR1 is SEHNR and CDR2 is FQNEAQ in the germline V gene (reference sequence). This CDR3 comprises 13 residues.

The sample holds a few counts of this clonotype. This chain connects TRBV7-2 to TRBJ2-1; tentative D call: TRBD1 (5 bases). The CDR3 covers 13 residues. Germline CDR1 is SGHTA and CDR2 is FQGNSA. Trimming took 5 bases from V and 6 from J, leaving 11 bases between them. The CDR3 sequence is CASSRYGANEQFF. The CDR3 nucleotides read TGTGCCAGCAGCCGTTATGGGGCCAATGAGCAGTTCTTC.

The V and J genes are TRBV12-3 or TRBV12-4 and TRBJ2-7, with D perhaps TRBD1 or TRBD2 (5 bases each). V lost 6 bases, J lost 3 bases, and 9 bases lay in between. The CDR3 contains 12 residues. The CDR3 protein is CASRGDYYEQYF. The DNA for the CDR3 is TGTGCCAGCAGGGGGGATTACTACGAGCAGTACTTC.

There are a few counts of this clonotype. This chain connects TRBV6-1 to TRBJ2-5; TRBD1 aligns across 8 bases. The V and J ends lost 2 bases and 4 bases, in that order; junction bases with no gene match: 6. The CDR3 is 15 amino acids. Looked up from germline, CDR1 is MNHNS and CDR2 is SASEGT. CDR3 in DNA: TGTGCCAGCAGTGAATCATTACAGGGGGGAGAGACCCAGTACTTC. It is translated as CASSESLQGGETQYF.

This rearrangement joins TRBV7-2 to TRBJ1-2, with 8 bases aligning to TRBD1. CDR1 is SGHTA, CDR2 FQGNSA, per germline. Trimming took 5 bases from V and 4 from J; bases not matched to a gene: 3. The CDR3 is 13 amino acids. CDR3 protein: CASSNRGTYGYTF. CDR3 nucleotides: TGTGCCAGCAGCAACAGGGGGACCTATGGCTACACCTTC.

This chain joins TRBV20-1 and TRBJ2-3; D may be TRBD2 (5 bases). Trimming stripped 4 bases from V and 1 base from J, with 9 bases between. CDR1 is DFQATT and CDR2 is SNEGSKA in the germline V gene (reference sequence). This CDR3 has 13 amino acids. CDR3 DNA sequence: TGCAGTGCTACTTTGGGAGGCACAGATACGCAGTATTTT. Its protein product is CSATLGGTDTQYF.

There are a few counts of this clonotype. The J gene is TRBJ2-7, the V gene TRBV6-1, with 8 bases that match TRBD2. Germline V CDR1 and CDR2: MNHNS, SASEGT. The CDR3 contains 15 residues. V lost 5 bases to trimming and J lost 3 bases; unmatched junction nucleotides: 9. CDR3 in amino acids: CASSSDLAGGYEQYF. CDR3 DNA sequence: TGTGCCAGCAGTTCCGATCTCGCGGGAGGCTACGAGCAGTACTTC.